This T cell receptor (beta chain) appears in the sequencing data of a study of graft-versus-host responses after intestinal transplantation. Study-wide context: In this cohort, recipients had multivisceral, liver-intestinal, or isolated intestinal transplants.

On this clone: Antigen unknown.

Study-level results: In patients with graft-donor T cell macrochimerism, allograft graft-versus-host to host-versus-graft clonal ratios were high. The marrow of recipients harbored GvH clones, and ileum or blood showed some of them first.

This CDR3 comprises 14 residues. Germline-derived CDR1 and CDR2 are SGHRS and YFSETQ. The V end lost 0 bases, the J end lost 7 bases, and 11 bases lay between the germline ends. Sequenced by immunoSEQ multiplex PCR; TCRdb stores in-frame clones only, minus some. This sample has roughly 120,000 clones, with 90% found just once. The sample was unstimulated CD4+ T cells sorted from spleen or lymph node cells, taken before intestinal transplant. This TCR was sampled from a human donor who received an intestinal transplant. This chain links TRBV5-1 with TRBJ1-5; D is undetermined. In nucleotides, the CDR3 is TGCGCCAGCAGCTTGGAACCGGGTGGCCAGCCCCAGCATTTT. Amino acids: CASSLEPGGQPQHF.